This TCR beta chain was found in a study of identifying expanded T cells in peripheral blood. For this clone: Its antigen is not identified.

V lost 3 bases and J 0 bases, leaving 8 bases between the germline ends. Germline lookup yields CDR1 GTSNPN and CDR2 SVGIG (reference sequence). The CDR3 length is 13 residues. Healthy donors had no documented immune events, such as infections, while sampled. Assay used: immunoSEQ multiplex PCR; TCRdb lists only in-frame clones, some missing. Of fewer than 65,000 clones in the sample, about 89% were seen once. Study-level results: Across healthy donors, higher total template counts meant significantly greater roughly 2-week count variance. Differentially abundant clones: roughly 1.3 between replicates, approximately 15 at approximately two weeks, under 25 at four.

The receptor comes from a person aged 18 to 75 in good health. The sample taken for sequencing was blood. The gene calls are TRBV30 and TRBJ1-2; no definite D call. The CDR3 nucleotides are TGTGCCTGGAGGGGGTCCTCTAACTATGGCTACACCTTC. Translating gives CAWRGSSNYGYTF.